This T cell receptor beta chain was observed in a study of T cell repertoires in cytomegalovirus infection. Study background: CMV infection together with matching HLA type was indicated by public TCR beta signatures.

TCRdb re-analysed the reads in MiXCR, keeping a single row per CDR3 protein. The sample holds some 220,000 distinct CDR3 sequences, roughly 34% seen once. Study results and limitations: CMV-specific TCR beta clonotypes restricted by HLA-C dominated the ex vivo response. People with CMV and the relevant HLA were identified by cumulative public TCR beta family frequency.

The CDR3 is made up of 16 amino acids. Germline CDR1 reads MNHEY; CDR2 reads SVGAGI. V was pared by 0 bases and J by 0 bases, with 9 bases between. Concerning this clonotype itself: Its specificity is not known.

The origin of this receptor is a human donor in good health (CMV status not recorded). Some clones in this sample may be carry-over from other donors' samples. The chain recombines TRBV6-5 with TRBJ1-3; D remains unclear. The sequenced sample was CD8+ T cells from cultured PBMCs, obtained from culture after CMV antigen stimulation. The CDR3 loop is CASSYSGRSSGNTIYF. The CDR3 nucleotides read TGTGCCAGCAGTTACTCAGGACGGAGCTCTGGAAACACCATATATTTT.